The 13 T cell receptor beta chains reported below all come from one sample, sequenced in a study of T cell changes during pregnancy in multiple sclerosis. Sequencing used immunoSEQ multiplex PCR; TCRdb keeps in-frame clones, though not all of them. The sample contains about 45,000 clones, approximately 91% of which appear only once. The source material was PBMCs (not recorded whether the cells were cultured). All receptors come from a female donor with multiple sclerosis, enrolled in a pregnancy study.

The gene calls are TRBV2 and TRBJ2-1, with TRBD1 identical over 10 bases. J was trimmed by 6 bases and V by 7 bases; bases with no gene match: 6. Germline V gene sequence: CDR1 SNHLY, CDR2 FYNNEI. This CDR3 region has 14 residues. CDR3 in amino acids: CASISGTGVNEQFF. CDR3 DNA sequence: TGTGCCAGCATCTCCGGGACAGGGGTCAATGAGCAGTTCTTC.

The chain is built from TRBV7-2 and TRBJ2-5; D gene uncertain. Germline V CDR1 and CDR2: SGHTA, FQGNSA. The CDR3 loop spans 16 amino acids. V was shortened by 5 bases and J by 2 bases, with 18 bases between the two germline ends. CDR3 DNA sequence: TGTGCCAGCAGCCCCGGTGGAACCGGACCACAAGAGACCCAGTACTTC. It yields the protein CASSPGGTGPQETQYF.

The V gene is TRBV30, the J gene TRBJ1-5; perhaps TRBD1 as D (5 bases). Trimming took off 0 bases at V and 5 bases at J, with 11 bases between the two ends. Per the germline V gene, CDR1 is GTSNPN and CDR2 is SVGIG (reference sequence). This CDR3 region has 14 residues. CDR3 protein: CAWSVSRADQPQHF. For the CDR3, the DNA is TGTGCCTGGAGTGTATCCAGGGCAGATCAGCCCCAGCATTTT.

With respect to this clone: One junction end does not reproduce the germline sequence, and a read error may be involved. The chain carries TRBV28 and TRBJ1-2; D remains unclear. Germline loops: CDR1 MDHEN, CDR2 SYDVKM. The CDR3 extends over 13 amino acids. The CDR3 coding sequence is TGTGCCAGCAGTTTTGGTGCTAACTATGGCTGCACCTTC. It translates to CASSFGANYGCTF.

This rearrangement joins TRBV15 to TRBJ2-2; D assignment may be TRBD1 or TRBD2 (5 bases each). With 8 bases removed from V and 0 bases from J, the gap between germline ends came to 10 bases. Per the germline V gene, CDR1 is LNHNV and CDR2 is YYDKDF (reference sequence). The CDR3 has 14 amino acids. CDR3 sequence: CATLKGPNTGELFF. The CDR3 DNA sequence: TGTGCCACCCTAAAGGGACCGAACACCGGGGAGCTGTTTTTT.

This sequence joins TRBV5-4 and TRBJ2-7; D remains unclear. The CDR3 extends over 14 amino acids. Germline assignment: CDR1 SGHNT and CDR2 YYREEE (reference sequence). V lost 5 bases to trimming and J lost 0 bases, with 12 bases between them. CDR3 bases: TGTGCCAGCAGGGCAGGATTGCTCTCCTACGAGCAGTACTTC. It is translated as CASRAGLLSYEQYF.

This rearrangement joins TRBV15 to TRBJ2-7, with 7 bases matching TRBD1. Per the germline V gene, CDR1 is LNHNV and CDR2 is YYDKDF (reference sequence). There are 13 residues in the CDR3. V gave up 4 bases and J gave up 3 bases; unmatched junction bases: 3. The DNA of the CDR3 is TGTGCCACCAGCACGGACAGGTTCTACGAGCAGTACTTC. Encoded protein: CATSTDRFYEQYF.

This clone occurred a few times. The chain employs TRBV14 and TRBJ2-7; 8 bases match TRBD2. J gave up 5 bases and V 4 bases, and 4 bases lay outside the gene matches. CDR1 SGHDN and CDR2 FVKESK come from the germline V gene. The CDR3 runs to 13 residues. CDR3 in DNA: TGTGCCAGCAGCCGTAGCGGGACCCACGAGCAGTACTTC. Encoded protein: CASSRSGTHEQYF.

There are a few counts of this clone. This chain joins TRBV6-5 and TRBJ1-5; no clear D gene. Trimming cost V 6 bases and J 5 bases, with 8 bases left between them. The CDR3 is 12 amino acids. The germline V gene encodes CDR1 MNHEY and CDR2 SVGAGI. The CDR3 region is CASSPTDQPQHF. The CDR3 nucleotides read TGTGCCAGCAGCCCCACGGATCAGCCCCAGCATTTT.

The chain couples TRBV28 to TRBJ2-7; D tentatively fits TRBD1 or TRBD2 (5 bases each). V dropped 3 bases and J dropped 2 bases, with 8 bases sitting between them. The CDR3 is 13 residues long. Germline V gene data show CDR1 as MDHEN and CDR2 as SYDVKM. DNA for the CDR3: TGTGCCAGCAGTTTTGGGGGAACCTACGAGCAGTACTTC. The encoded protein is CASSFGGTYEQYF.

The chain is built from TRBV21-1 and TRBJ2-1. TRBV21-1 is flagged as a pseudogene. This CDR3 region has 20 residues. The CDR3 DNA sequence: TGTGCCAGCAGCGTTGGAGCCGATCGGGACCGAAGTAGCTCCTACAATGAGCAGTTCTTC. It specifies CASSVGADRDRSSSYNEQFF.

This clone was seen only once. The V gene is TRBV4-1, the J gene TRBJ2-7; D possibly corresponds to TRBD2 (5 bases). The CDR3 consists of 14 residues. With 1 base removed from V and 0 bases from J, the gap between germline ends came to 7 bases. Germline lookup yields CDR1 MGHRA and CDR2 YSYEKL. CDR3 protein: CASSQGEGSYEQYF. CDR3 DNA sequence: TGCGCCAGCAGCCAAGGCGAGGGCTCCTACGAGCAGTACTTC.

This rearrangement joins TRBV7-9 to TRBJ2-7; 8 bases align to TRBD2. The CDR3 extends over 18 amino acids. Trimming cost V 2 bases and J 0 bases; bases outside gene matches: 12. In germline, CDR1 is SEHNR, CDR2 FQNEAQ (reference sequence). The CDR3 sequence: CASSLTGGSRGYSYEQYF. Written as DNA, the CDR3 is TGTGCCAGCAGCTTAACGGGAGGGTCAAGGGGTTACTCCTACGAGCAGTACTTC.